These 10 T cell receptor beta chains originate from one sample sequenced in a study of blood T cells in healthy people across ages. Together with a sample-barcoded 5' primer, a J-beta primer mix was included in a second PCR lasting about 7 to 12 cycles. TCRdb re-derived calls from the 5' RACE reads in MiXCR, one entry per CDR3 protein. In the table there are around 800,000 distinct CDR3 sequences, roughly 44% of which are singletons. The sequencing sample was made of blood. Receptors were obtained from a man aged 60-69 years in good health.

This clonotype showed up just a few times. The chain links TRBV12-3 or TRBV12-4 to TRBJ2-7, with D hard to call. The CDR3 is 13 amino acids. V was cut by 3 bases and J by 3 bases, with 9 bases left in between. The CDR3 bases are TGTGCCAGCAGTTTCGAGGATGTCTACGAGCAGTACTTC. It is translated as CASSFEDVYEQYF.

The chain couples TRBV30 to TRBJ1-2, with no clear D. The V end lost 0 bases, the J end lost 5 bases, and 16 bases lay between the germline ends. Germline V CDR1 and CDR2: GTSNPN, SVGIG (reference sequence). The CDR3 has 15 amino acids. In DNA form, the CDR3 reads TGTGCCTGGAGTGTAGCCCCAGGCATTGGATATGGCTACACCTTC. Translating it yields CAWSVAPGIGYGYTF.

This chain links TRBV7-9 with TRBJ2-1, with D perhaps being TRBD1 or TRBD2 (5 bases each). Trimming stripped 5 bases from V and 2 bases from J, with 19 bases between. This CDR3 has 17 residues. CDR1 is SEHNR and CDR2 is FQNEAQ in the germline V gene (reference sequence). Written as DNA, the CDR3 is TGTGCCAGCAGCGTGAACTCCGGGACGCGGACCTACAATGAGCAGTTCTTC. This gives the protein CASSVNSGTRTYNEQFF.

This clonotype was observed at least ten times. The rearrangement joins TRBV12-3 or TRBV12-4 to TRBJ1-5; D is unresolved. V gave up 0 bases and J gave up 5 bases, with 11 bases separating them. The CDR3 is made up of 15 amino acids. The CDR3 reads CASSLARTRDQPQHF. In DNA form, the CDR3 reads TGTGCCAGCAGTTTAGCCCGGACTCGGGATCAGCCCCAGCATTTT.

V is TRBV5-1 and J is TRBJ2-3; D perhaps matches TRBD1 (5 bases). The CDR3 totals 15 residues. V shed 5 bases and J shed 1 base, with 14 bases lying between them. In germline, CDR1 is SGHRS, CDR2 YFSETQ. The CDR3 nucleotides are TGCGCCAGCAGACGTCAGGGTGGTGGCACAGATACGCAGTATTTT. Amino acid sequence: CASRRQGGGTDTQYF.

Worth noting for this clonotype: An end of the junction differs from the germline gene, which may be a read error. In DNA form, the CDR3 reads TGTGCCTGCAGTTACCGTGGACAGGGGGCGCAGTACGAGCAGTACTTC. Its translation: CACSYRGQGAQYEQYF. The J gene is TRBJ2-7, the V gene TRBV6-5, with 11 bases that match TRBD1. The CDR3 covers 16 residues. Germline V CDR1 and CDR2: MNHEY, SVGAGI.

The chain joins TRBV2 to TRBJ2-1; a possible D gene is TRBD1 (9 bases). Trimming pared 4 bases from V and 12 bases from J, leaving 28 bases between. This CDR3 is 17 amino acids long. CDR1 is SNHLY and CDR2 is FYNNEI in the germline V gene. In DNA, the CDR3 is TGTGCCAGCAGTGCCACCATAGCGGGACAGGGAAGTAGGGTGCAGTTCTTC. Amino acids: CASSATIAGQGSRVQFF.

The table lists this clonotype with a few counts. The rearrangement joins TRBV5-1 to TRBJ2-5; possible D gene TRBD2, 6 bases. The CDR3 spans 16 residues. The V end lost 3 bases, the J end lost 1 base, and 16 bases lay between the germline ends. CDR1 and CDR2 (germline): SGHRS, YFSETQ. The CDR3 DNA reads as TGCGCCAGCAGCTCCCCTCCGGGGAGGATCCAAGAGACCCAGTACTTC. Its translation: CASSSPPGRIQETQYF. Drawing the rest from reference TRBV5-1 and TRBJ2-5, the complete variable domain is KAGVTQTPRYLIKTRGQQVTLSCSPISGHRSVSWYQQTPGQGLQFLFEYFSETQRNKGNFPGRFSGRQFSNSRSEMNVSTLELGDSALYLCASSSPPGRIQETQYFGPGTRLLVL.

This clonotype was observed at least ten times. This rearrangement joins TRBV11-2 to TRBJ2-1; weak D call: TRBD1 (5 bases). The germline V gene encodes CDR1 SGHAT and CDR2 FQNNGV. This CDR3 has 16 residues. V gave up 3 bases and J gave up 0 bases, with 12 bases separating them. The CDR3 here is CASSLGPRSSYNEQFF. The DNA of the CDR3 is TGTGCCAGCAGCTTGGGGCCTCGAAGCTCCTACAATGAGCAGTTCTTC.

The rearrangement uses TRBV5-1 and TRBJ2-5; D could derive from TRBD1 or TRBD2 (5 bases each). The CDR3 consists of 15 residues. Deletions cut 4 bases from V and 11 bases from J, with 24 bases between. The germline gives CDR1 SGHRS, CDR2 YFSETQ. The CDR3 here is CASSIHRDGPREQYF. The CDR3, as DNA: TGCGCCAGCAGCATACACCGGGACGGCCCAAGAGAGCAGTACTTC. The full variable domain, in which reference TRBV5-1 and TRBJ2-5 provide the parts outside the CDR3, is KAGVTQTPRYLIKTRGQQVTLSCSPISGHRSVSWYQQTPGQGLQFLFEYFSETQRNKGNFPGRFSGRQFSNSRSEMNVSTLELGDSALYLCASSIHRDGPREQYFGPGTRLLVL.